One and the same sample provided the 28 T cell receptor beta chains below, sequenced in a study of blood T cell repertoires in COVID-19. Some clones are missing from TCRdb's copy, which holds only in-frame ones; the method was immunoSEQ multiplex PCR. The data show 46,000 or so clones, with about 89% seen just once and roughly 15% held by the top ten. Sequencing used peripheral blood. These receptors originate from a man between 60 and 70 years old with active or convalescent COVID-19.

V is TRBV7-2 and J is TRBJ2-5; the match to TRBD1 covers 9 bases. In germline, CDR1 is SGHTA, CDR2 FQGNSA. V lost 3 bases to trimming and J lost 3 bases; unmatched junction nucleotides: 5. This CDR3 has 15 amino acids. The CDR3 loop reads CASSLTGGEEETQYF. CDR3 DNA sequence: TGTGCCAGCAGCTTGACAGGGGGAGAAGAAGAGACCCAGTACTTC.

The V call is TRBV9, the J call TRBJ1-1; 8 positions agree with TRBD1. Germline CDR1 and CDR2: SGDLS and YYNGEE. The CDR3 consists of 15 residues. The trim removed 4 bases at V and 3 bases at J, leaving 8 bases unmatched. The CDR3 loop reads CASSSWTGRDTEAFF. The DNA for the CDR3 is TGTGCCAGCAGCTCCTGGACAGGGCGGGACACTGAAGCTTTCTTT.

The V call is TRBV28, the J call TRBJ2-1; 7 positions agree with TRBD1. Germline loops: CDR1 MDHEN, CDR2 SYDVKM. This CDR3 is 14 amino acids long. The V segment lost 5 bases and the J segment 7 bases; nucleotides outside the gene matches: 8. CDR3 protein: CASSIRQGFNEQFF. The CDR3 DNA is TGTGCCAGCAGTATCCGACAGGGTTTTAATGAGCAGTTCTTC.

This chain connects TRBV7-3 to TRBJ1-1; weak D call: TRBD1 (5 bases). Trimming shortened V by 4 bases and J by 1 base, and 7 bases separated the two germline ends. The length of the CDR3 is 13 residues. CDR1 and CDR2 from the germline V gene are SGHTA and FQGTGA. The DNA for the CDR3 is TGTGCCAGCAGCTCCGGGGGGAACACTGAAGCTTTCTTT. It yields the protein CASSSGGNTEAFF.

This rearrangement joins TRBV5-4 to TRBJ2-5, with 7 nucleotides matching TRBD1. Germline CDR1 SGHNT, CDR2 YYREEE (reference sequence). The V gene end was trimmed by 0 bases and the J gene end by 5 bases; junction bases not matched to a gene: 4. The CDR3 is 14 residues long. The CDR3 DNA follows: TGTGCCAGCAGCTTGGAGGGGGCTGGGGAGACCCAGTACTTC. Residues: CASSLEGAGETQYF.

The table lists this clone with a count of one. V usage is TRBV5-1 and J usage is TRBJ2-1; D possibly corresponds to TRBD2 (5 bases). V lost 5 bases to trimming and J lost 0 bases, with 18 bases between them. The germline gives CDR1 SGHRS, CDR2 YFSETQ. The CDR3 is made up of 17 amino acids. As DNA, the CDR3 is TGCGCCAGCAGGCGTAATCTCGGGGAGAGCTCCTACAATGAGCAGTTCTTC. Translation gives CASRRNLGESSYNEQFF.

The CDR3 region is CASSLGGLNTEAFF. CDR3 DNA: TGTGCCAGCAGTCTAGGGGGTCTGAACACTGAAGCTTTCTTT. The chain couples TRBV6-1 to TRBJ1-1, with a weak D call TRBD1 (6 bases). Germline loops: CDR1 MNHNS, CDR2 SASEGT. The V and J ends lost 5 bases and 0 bases respectively, with 10 bases between them. This CDR3 has 14 amino acids.

The CDR3 DNA follows: TGTGCCAGCAGTTTTTCGGGGGAAACTAACTATGGCTACACCTTC. As protein: CASSFSGETNYGYTF. The chain recombines TRBV28 with TRBJ1-2, with a possible D match to TRBD1 (5 bases). Between the trimmed V and J ends, which lost 3 bases and 0 bases, there was a span of 11 bases. Germline V CDR1 and CDR2: MDHEN, SYDVKM. CDR3 length equals 15 residues.

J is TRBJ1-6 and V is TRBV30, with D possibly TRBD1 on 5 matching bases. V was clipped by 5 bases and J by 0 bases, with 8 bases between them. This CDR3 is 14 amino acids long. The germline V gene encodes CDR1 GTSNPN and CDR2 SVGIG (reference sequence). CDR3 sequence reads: CAWDRSSYNSPLHF. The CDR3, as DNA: TGTGCCTGGGACAGAAGCTCCTATAATTCACCCCTCCACTTT.

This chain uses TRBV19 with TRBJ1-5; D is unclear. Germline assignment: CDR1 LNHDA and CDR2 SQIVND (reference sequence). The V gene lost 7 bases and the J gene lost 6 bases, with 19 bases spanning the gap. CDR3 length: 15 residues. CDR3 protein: CASTPGRGFAQPQHF. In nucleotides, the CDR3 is TGTGCCAGTACCCCAGGACGGGGATTCGCTCAGCCCCAGCATTTT.

The CDR3 here is CASSFGSGGTYEQYF. In DNA form, the CDR3 reads TGCGCCAGCAGCTTTGGCAGCGGGGGGACCTACGAGCAGTACTTC. This sequence joins TRBV5-1 and TRBJ2-7; 9 nucleotides align to TRBD2. Unmatched junction bases numbered 5, after V lost 2 bases and J lost 2 bases. The CDR3 runs 15 residues. The germline gives CDR1 SGHRS, CDR2 YFSETQ.

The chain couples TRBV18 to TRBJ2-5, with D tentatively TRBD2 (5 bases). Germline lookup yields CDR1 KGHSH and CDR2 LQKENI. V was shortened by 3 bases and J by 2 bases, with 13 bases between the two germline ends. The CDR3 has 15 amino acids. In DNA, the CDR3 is TGTGCCAGCTCACCTGAAACTAGGAGTCAAGAGACCCAGTACTTC. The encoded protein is CASSPETRSQETQYF.

The CDR3: CATSRVPGGNTIYF. The CDR3 DNA follows: TGTGCCACCAGCAGAGTTCCGGGTGGAAACACCATATATTTT. V and J are TRBV15 and TRBJ1-3; D is uncertain. This CDR3 contains 14 residues. Per the germline V gene, CDR1 is LNHNV and CDR2 is YYDKDF (reference sequence). Trimming left V 1 base short and J 3 bases short, with 7 bases between.

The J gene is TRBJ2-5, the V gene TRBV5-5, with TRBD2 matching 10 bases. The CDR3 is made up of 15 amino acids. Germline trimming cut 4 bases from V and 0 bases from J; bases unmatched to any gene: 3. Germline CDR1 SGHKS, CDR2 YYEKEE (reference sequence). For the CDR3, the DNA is TGTGCCAGCAGCCAGGGACTAGCGAACCAAGAGACCCAGTACTTC. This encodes CASSQGLANQETQYF.

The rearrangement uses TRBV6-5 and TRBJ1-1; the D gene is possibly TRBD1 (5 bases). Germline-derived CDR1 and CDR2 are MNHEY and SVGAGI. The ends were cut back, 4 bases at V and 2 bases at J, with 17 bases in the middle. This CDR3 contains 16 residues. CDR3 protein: CASSSQSGFGNTEAFF. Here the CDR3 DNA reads TGTGCCAGCAGTTCCCAGTCAGGGTTCGGAAACACTGAAGCTTTCTTT.

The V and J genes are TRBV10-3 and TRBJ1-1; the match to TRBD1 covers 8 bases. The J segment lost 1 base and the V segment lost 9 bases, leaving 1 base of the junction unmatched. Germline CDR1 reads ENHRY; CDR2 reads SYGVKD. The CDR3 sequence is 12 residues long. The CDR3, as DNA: TGTGCCATGCAGGGGGCGAACACTGAAGCTTTCTTT. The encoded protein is CAMQGANTEAFF.

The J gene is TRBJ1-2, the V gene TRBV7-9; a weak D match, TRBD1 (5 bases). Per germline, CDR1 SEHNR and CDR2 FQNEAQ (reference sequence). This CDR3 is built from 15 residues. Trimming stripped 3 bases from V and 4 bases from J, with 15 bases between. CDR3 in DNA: TGTGCCAGCAGCTTGGCCGGGACTTCAGCCTATGGCTACACCTTC. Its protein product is CASSLAGTSAYGYTF.

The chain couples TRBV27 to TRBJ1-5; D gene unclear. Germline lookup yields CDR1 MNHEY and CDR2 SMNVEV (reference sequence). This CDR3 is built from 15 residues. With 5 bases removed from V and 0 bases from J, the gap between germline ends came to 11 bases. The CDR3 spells CASSLGSYSNQPQHF. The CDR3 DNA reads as TGTGCCAGCAGTCTGGGGAGTTATAGCAATCAGCCCCAGCATTTT.

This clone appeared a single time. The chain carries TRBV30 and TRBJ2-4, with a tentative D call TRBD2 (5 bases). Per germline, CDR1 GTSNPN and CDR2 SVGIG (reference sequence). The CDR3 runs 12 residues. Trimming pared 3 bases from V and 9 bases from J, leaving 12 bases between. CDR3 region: CAWSGVNGIQYF. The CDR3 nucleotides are TGTGCCTGGAGCGGGGTAAACGGCATTCAGTACTTC. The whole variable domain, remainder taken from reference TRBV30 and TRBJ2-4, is SQTIHQWPATLVQPVGSPLSLECTVEGTSNPNLYWYRQAAGRGLQLLFYSVGIGQISSEVPQNLSASRPQDRQFILSSKKLLLSDSGFYLCAWSGVNGIQYFGAGTRLSVL.

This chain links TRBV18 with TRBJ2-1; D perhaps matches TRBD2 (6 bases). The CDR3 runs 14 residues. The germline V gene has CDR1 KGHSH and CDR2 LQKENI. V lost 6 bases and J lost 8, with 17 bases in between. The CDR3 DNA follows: TGTGCCAGCTCGGGACTCGCGGCAAGCGATGAGCAGTTCTTC. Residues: CASSGLAASDEQFF. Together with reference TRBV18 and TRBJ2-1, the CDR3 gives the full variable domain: NAGVMQNPRHLVRRRGQEARLRCSPMKGHSHVYWYRQLPEEGLKFMVYLQKENIIDESGMPKERFSAEFPKEGPSILRIQQVVRGDSAAYFCASSGLAASDEQFFGPGTRLTVL.

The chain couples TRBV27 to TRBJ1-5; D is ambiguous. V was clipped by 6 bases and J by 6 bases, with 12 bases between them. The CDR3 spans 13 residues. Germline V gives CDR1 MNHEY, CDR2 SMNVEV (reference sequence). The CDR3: CASSPGRGQPQHF. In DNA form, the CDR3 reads TGTGCCAGCAGCCCTGGAAGAGGTCAGCCCCAGCATTTT.

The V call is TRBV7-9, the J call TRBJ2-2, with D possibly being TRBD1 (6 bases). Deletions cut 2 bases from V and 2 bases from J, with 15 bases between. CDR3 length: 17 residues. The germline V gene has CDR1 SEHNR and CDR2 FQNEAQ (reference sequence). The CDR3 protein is CASSLQDSASNTGELFF. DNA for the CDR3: TGTGCCAGCAGCTTACAGGACAGCGCTTCCAACACCGGGGAGCTGTTTTTT.

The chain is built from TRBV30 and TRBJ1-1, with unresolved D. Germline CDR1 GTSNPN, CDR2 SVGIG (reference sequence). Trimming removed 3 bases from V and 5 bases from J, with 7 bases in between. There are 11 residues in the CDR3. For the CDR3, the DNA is TGTGCCTGGAGCGGGTGGACTGAAGCTTTCTTT. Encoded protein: CAWSGWTEAFF.

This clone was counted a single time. Here the CDR3 reads CASSLATGVTGELFF. The CDR3 DNA reads as TGTGCCAGCAGCTTAGCGACAGGGGTCACCGGGGAGCTGTTTTTT. V usage is TRBV7-2 and J usage is TRBJ2-2, with 8 bases lining up with TRBD1. The CDR3 sequence is 15 residues long. The germline gives CDR1 SGHTA, CDR2 FQGNSA. V trimming: 0 bases; J trimming: 4 bases; junction bases outside the gene matches: 1.

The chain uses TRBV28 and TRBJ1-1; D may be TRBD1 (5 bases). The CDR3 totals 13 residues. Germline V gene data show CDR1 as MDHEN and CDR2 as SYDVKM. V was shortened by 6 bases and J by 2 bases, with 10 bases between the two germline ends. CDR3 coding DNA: TGTGCCAGCAGGAGGCAGGGAAACACTGAAGCTTTCTTT. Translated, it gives CASRRQGNTEAFF.

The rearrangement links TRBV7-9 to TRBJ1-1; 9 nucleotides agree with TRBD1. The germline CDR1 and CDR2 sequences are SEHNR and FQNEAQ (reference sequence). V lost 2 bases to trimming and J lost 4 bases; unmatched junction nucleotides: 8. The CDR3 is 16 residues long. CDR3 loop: CASSLFTGGAVTEAFF. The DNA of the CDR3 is TGTGCCAGCAGCTTATTTACAGGGGGCGCGGTCACTGAAGCTTTCTTT.

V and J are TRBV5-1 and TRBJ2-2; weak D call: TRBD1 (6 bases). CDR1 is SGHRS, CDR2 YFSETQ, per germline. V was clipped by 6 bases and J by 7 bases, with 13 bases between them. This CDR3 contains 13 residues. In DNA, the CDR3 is TGCGCCAGCACCGTAACAGGGTACGGGGAGCTGTTTTTT. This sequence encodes CASTVTGYGELFF. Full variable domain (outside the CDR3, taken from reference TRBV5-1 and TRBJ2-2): KAGVTQTPRYLIKTRGQQVTLSCSPISGHRSVSWYQQTPGQGLQFLFEYFSETQRNKGNFPGRFSGRQFSNSRSEMNVSTLELGDSALYLCASTVTGYGELFFGEGSRLTVL.

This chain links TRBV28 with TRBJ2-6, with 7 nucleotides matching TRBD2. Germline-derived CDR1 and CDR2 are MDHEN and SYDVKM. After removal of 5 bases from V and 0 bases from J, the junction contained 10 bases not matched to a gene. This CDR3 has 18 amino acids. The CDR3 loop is CASSPSGGVSSGANVLTF. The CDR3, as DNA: TGTGCCAGCAGTCCCTCGGGGGGAGTATCCTCTGGGGCCAACGTCCTGACTTTC.